The 3 T cell receptor beta chains below were found in one sample sequenced in a study of blood T cell repertoires in COVID-19. This table comes from immunoSEQ multiplex PCR, and its TCRdb copy is limited to in-frame clones, with some not included. The sample lists 150,000 to 200,000 clones; 65% to 90% were seen once. The sample was peripheral blood. These receptors came from a man in his forties or fifties with active or convalescent COVID-19.

The rearrangement uses TRBV27 and TRBJ1-1; TRBD1 is a possible D gene (6 bases). Trimming pared 5 bases from V and 0 bases from J, leaving 10 bases between. There are 14 residues in the CDR3. The germline CDR1 and CDR2 sequences are MNHEY and SMNVEV (reference sequence). The CDR3 DNA follows: TGTGCCAGCAGTCTGGGGGCGGTGAACACTGAAGCTTTCTTT. It codes for CASSLGAVNTEAFF.

This clone occurred once. This sequence joins TRBV2 and TRBJ1-5; D ambiguous. V lost 7 bases and J 6 bases, leaving 19 bases between the germline ends. This CDR3 has 15 residues. Germline V gene data show CDR1 as SNHLY and CDR2 as FYNNEI. CDR3 nucleotide sequence: TGTGCCAGCAACTCAGGTGTGGTATCAAGTCAGCCCCAGCATTTT. Translating gives CASNSGVVSSQPQHF.

The chain is built from TRBV7-2 and TRBJ2-1, with unresolved D. The CDR3 length is 16 residues. The V gene lost 4 bases and the J gene lost 7 bases, with 20 bases spanning the gap. The germline gives CDR1 SGHTA, CDR2 FQGNSA. This CDR3 is CASSSSGGPLVNEQFF. The CDR3 bases are TGTGCCAGCAGCTCTAGTGGCGGCCCGTTAGTTAATGAGCAGTTCTTC.